What follows are 28 T cell receptor beta chains derived from one specimen sequenced in a study of T-cell reconstitution after alpha-beta-depleted transplantation in children. For TCRbeta, the library was prepared with unique molecular identifiers. TCRdb reprocessed the PCR reads via MiXCR and lists one record per CDR3 protein. This table has over 70,000 distinct CDR3 sequences, roughly 8.3% appearing once. The sample in question was PBMCs from the stem cell graft donor, obtained from the stem cell graft. These receptors originate from a human donor who donated a stem cell graft to a child with congenital amegakaryocytic thrombocytopenia.

This clonotype was detected ten times or more. The chain links TRBV7-8 to TRBJ1-1; D is undetermined. The V gene lost 4 bases and the J gene lost 3 bases, with 18 bases spanning the gap. CDR3 size: 16 residues. Germline V gives CDR1 SGHVS, CDR2 FQNEAQ. The CDR3 nucleotides are TGTGCCAGCAGCTCCGCGGGCTTCAGATTGGACACTGAAGCTTTCTTT. It yields the protein CASSSAGFRLDTEAFF.

Ten or more counts support this clonotype. The gene calls are TRBV12-3 or TRBV12-4 and TRBJ2-7; the match to TRBD2 covers 8 bases. V gave up 3 bases and J gave up 7 bases; unmatched junction bases: 8. The CDR3 loop spans 14 amino acids. The CDR3 coding sequence is TGTGCCAGCAGTTTCGAAGGACTAGCTTTGGAGCAGTACTTC. Protein product: CASSFEGLALEQYF.

This clonotype was observed many times. J is TRBJ2-2 and V is TRBV5-1; 7 nucleotides match TRBD1. The CDR3 is 14 residues long. The germline gives CDR1 SGHRS, CDR2 YFSETQ. J lost 7 bases, V lost 1 base, and 4 bases had no gene match. CDR3 sequence reads: CASSLTTGVGELFF. DNA of the CDR3: TGCGCCAGCAGCTTGACTACAGGGGTCGGGGAGCTGTTTTTT.

This clonotype was recorded many times. The chain is built from TRBV4-2 and TRBJ2-3, with 13 bases that match TRBD2. This CDR3 region has 18 residues. V shed 3 bases and J 5 bases; nucleotides not matched to a gene: 11. Germline values: CDR1 LGHNA, CDR2 YNFKEQ. In nucleotides, the CDR3 is TGTGCCAGCAGCCAGCGCCAAGGACTAGCGGGAGTGGGAGATACGCAGTATTTT. Protein: CASSQRQGLAGVGDTQYF.

In this sample, this clonotype turned up many times. The chain has TRBV11-2 and TRBJ2-1, with 7 bases matching TRBD2. This CDR3 comprises 15 residues. The germline V gene has CDR1 SGHAT and CDR2 FQNNGV. V lost 3 bases, J lost 5 bases, and 7 bases stayed unmatched. CDR3 nucleotides: TGTGCCAGCAGCTTGGGGCTAGCGGCAGACAATGAGCAGTTCTTC. This gives the protein CASSLGLAADNEQFF.

The chain couples TRBV6-1 to TRBJ1-5, with D uncertain. CDR1 is MNHNS, CDR2 SASEGT, per germline. The CDR3 runs to 16 residues. The germline V and J ends were trimmed by 7 bases and 0 bases, with 16 bases remaining between them. CDR3 in amino acids: CASTPPEGYSNQPQHF. CDR3 sequence (DNA): TGTGCCAGCACCCCCCCGGAGGGATATAGCAATCAGCCCCAGCATTTT.

This clonotype was recorded at least ten times. The genes are TRBV20-1 and TRBJ1-1; D remains ambiguous. CDR3 length: 13 amino acids. Looked up from germline, CDR1 is DFQATT and CDR2 is SNEGSKA (reference sequence). The V end was cut by 2 bases, the J end by 2 bases, with 9 bases between. Here the CDR3 reads CSARWTDNTEAFF. The CDR3 bases are TGCAGTGCTAGATGGACGGATAACACTGAAGCTTTCTTT.

This clonotype is labeled medium-sized. The chain couples TRBV20-1 to TRBJ1-5; TRBD1 aligns across 8 bases. J was trimmed by 7 bases and V by 0 bases; bases with no gene match: 8. Germline CDR1 is DFQATT and CDR2 is SNEGSKA (reference sequence). The CDR3 has 15 residues. CDR3 in amino acids: CSARDPGQGDQPQHF. The CDR3 DNA reads TGCAGTGCTAGAGATCCCGGACAGGGAGACCAGCCCCAGCATTTT.

This clonotype was counted at least ten times. V is TRBV7-2 and J is TRBJ2-1, with D possibly matching TRBD2 (6 bases). The V and J ends lost 5 bases and 8 bases respectively, with 22 bases between them. Per germline, CDR1 SGHTA and CDR2 FQGNSA. The CDR3 has 16 amino acids. The CDR3 region is CASSLDRDLGPDEQFF. The CDR3 DNA follows: TGTGCCAGCAGCCTCGACCGGGACTTAGGCCCCGATGAGCAGTTCTTC.

The V gene is TRBV7-3, the J gene TRBJ2-1, with 9 positions matching TRBD1. V trimming: 5 bases; J trimming: 3 bases; junction bases outside the gene matches: 5. Germline CDR1 reads SGHTA; CDR2 reads FQGTGA. The CDR3 spans 15 residues. This CDR3 is CASSATGGLYNEQFF. CDR3 sequence (DNA): TGTGCCAGCAGCGCAACAGGGGGCCTCTACAATGAGCAGTTCTTC. Complete variable domain (other parts from reference TRBV7-3 and TRBJ2-1): GAGVSQTPSNKVTEKGKYVELRCDPISGHTALYWYRQSLGQGPEFLIYFQGTGAADDSGLPNDRFFAVRPEGSVSTLKIQRTERGDSAVYLCASSATGGLYNEQFFGPGTRLTVL.

This clonotype has ten or more counts. The V gene is TRBV27, the J gene TRBJ2-5; D is uncertain. V was pared by 5 bases and J by 4 bases, with 11 bases between. Germline CDR1 and CDR2: MNHEY and SMNVEV (reference sequence). The CDR3 is made up of 13 amino acids. The CDR3 is CASSPRVTETQYF. DNA for the CDR3: TGTGCCAGCAGTCCTCGGGTCACAGAGACCCAGTACTTC.

This clonotype has ten or more counts. The J gene is TRBJ2-1, the V gene TRBV20-1, with 7 bases matching TRBD2. The germline V gene encodes CDR1 DFQATT and CDR2 SNEGSKA (reference sequence). The ends lost 3 bases at V and 8 bases at J; junction bases unmatched: 10. This CDR3 contains 14 residues. In DNA, the CDR3 is TGCAGTGCTAGGGGTGGACTAGTTTACGATGAGCAGTTCTTC. This gives the protein CSARGGLVYDEQFF.

This clonotype was counted ten times or more. The chain couples TRBV7-2 to TRBJ1-1, with a possible D match to TRBD1 (5 bases). The CDR3 covers 15 residues. The V gene lost 5 bases and the J gene lost 5 bases, with 18 bases spanning the gap. The germline CDR1 and CDR2 sequences are SGHTA and FQGNSA. The CDR3 reads CASSAEGQGWTEAFF. CDR3 in DNA: TGTGCCAGCAGCGCAGAGGGGCAGGGCTGGACTGAAGCTTTCTTT.

This clonotype was seen many times. V is TRBV20-1 and J is TRBJ2-1; D uncertain. This CDR3 has 14 amino acids. V was trimmed by 5 bases and J by 2 bases, leaving 13 bases between them. Germline-derived CDR1 and CDR2 are DFQATT and SNEGSKA (reference sequence). This chain's CDR3 is CSAPSTGPYNEQFF. In nucleotides, the CDR3 is TGCAGTGCTCCCTCGACGGGCCCCTACAATGAGCAGTTCTTC.

At least ten counts were recorded for this clonotype. The rearrangement uses TRBV6-4 and TRBJ2-3; the match to TRBD1 covers 7 bases. Germline lookup yields CDR1 MRHNA and CDR2 SNTAGT. The V and J ends lost 3 bases and 3 bases, in that order; junction bases with no gene match: 6. The CDR3 contains 15 residues. CDR3 sequence: CASSEKGGGTDTQYF. In DNA form, the CDR3 reads TGTGCCAGCAGTGAAAAAGGGGGCGGAACAGATACGCAGTATTTT.

This clonotype was seen repeatedly, ten times or more. This chain uses TRBV12-3 or TRBV12-4 with TRBJ2-4; the match to TRBD1 covers 7 bases. V trimming: 7 bases; J trimming: 3 bases; junction bases outside the gene matches: 6. The CDR3 is made up of 14 amino acids. CDR3 region: CASTHRDSKNIQYF. The CDR3 nucleotides read TGTGCCAGCACCCATAGGGACAGCAAAAACATTCAGTACTTC.

In its sample, this clonotype was seen many times. The rearrangement links TRBV3-1 to TRBJ2-1; the D is unclear. Trimming took 4 bases from V and 5 from J, leaving 6 bases between them. This CDR3 comprises 12 residues. CDR1 is LGHDT and CDR2 is YNNKEL in the germline V gene (reference sequence). The CDR3 protein is CASSRPDNEQFF. Written as DNA, the CDR3 is TGTGCCAGCAGCCGGCCGGACAATGAGCAGTTCTTC.

This clonotype occurred many times. The gene calls are TRBV20-1 and TRBJ2-2; possible D gene TRBD2, 6 bases. Trimming took off 4 bases at V and 4 bases at J, with 16 bases between the two ends. Germline V lookup: CDR1 DFQATT, CDR2 SNEGSKA (reference sequence). The CDR3 spans 15 residues. The CDR3 nucleotides read TGCAGTGCTAAGGTCAGGAGGGAGGTCACCGGGGAGCTGTTTTTT. Protein sequence: CSAKVRREVTGELFF.

This clonotype was seen many times. The chain couples TRBV6-1 to TRBJ2-2; D uncertain. The CDR3 has 15 amino acids. Deletions cut 6 bases from V and 5 bases from J, with 16 bases between. Germline CDR1 reads MNHNS; CDR2 reads SASEGT. The CDR3 sequence: CASRFLGSATGELFF. The CDR3 DNA is TGTGCCAGCAGGTTCTTGGGGTCGGCGACCGGGGAGCTGTTTTTT.

This clonotype was seen many times. This chain joins TRBV20-1 and TRBJ1-4; maybe TRBD1 (6 bases). The CDR3 loop spans 15 amino acids. Germline CDR1 is DFQATT and CDR2 is SNEGSKA (reference sequence). V was trimmed by 4 bases and J by 0 bases, leaving 12 bases between them. CDR3 sequence reads: CSATLTGSTNEKLFF. CDR3 bases: TGCAGTGCTACCTTAACAGGGTCAACTAATGAAAAACTGTTTTTT.

This clonotype was observed at least ten times. The chain combines TRBV29-1 with TRBJ2-5, with 8 bases aligning to TRBD2. Germline V gene sequence: CDR1 SQVTM, CDR2 ANQGSEA. The CDR3 has 14 amino acids. The V gene end was trimmed by 3 bases and the J gene end by 5 bases; junction bases not matched to a gene: 8. CDR3 loop: CSVDTGLGDETQYF. For the CDR3, the DNA is TGCAGCGTTGATACGGGACTAGGGGATGAGACCCAGTACTTC.

This clonotype qualifies as medium-sized. This chain links TRBV7-6 with TRBJ2-7; TRBD1 agrees at 8 bases. CDR3 size: 14 residues. The V gene end was trimmed by 5 bases and the J gene end by 5 bases; junction bases not matched to a gene: 8. Germline lookup yields CDR1 SGHVS and CDR2 FNYEAQ. CDR3 region: CASSPRTGSNEQYF. In nucleotides, the CDR3 is TGTGCCAGCAGCCCTCGGACAGGGAGCAACGAGCAGTACTTC.

This clonotype has a count of ten or more. The gene calls are TRBV12-3 or TRBV12-4 and TRBJ2-2; 7 bases agree with TRBD2. This CDR3 has 12 residues. Germline trimming cut 8 bases from V and 6 bases from J; bases unmatched to any gene: 3. The CDR3 nucleotides read TGTGCCAGCGAGGGGAGGGCCGGGGAGCTGTTTTTT. Residues: CASEGRAGELFF.

This clonotype was seen repeatedly, ten times or more. The chain is built from TRBV28 and TRBJ2-7, with 7 nucleotides matching TRBD1. This CDR3 has 13 amino acids. Germline V gives CDR1 MDHEN, CDR2 SYDVKM. Trimming removed 8 bases from V and 2 bases from J; junction bases left unmatched: 6. Here the CDR3 reads CASEDRDTYEQYF. The CDR3 nucleotides read TGTGCCAGCGAAGACAGGGATACCTACGAGCAGTACTTC.

This clonotype has at least ten counts. V and J are TRBV12-3 or TRBV12-4 and TRBJ2-2, with TRBD2 matching 10 bases. The CDR3 sequence is 16 residues long. Germline trimming cut 4 bases from V and 4 bases from J; bases unmatched to any gene: 6. The CDR3 DNA reads TGTGCCAGCAGTTCTGAAGCGGGGGGGGCCACCGGGGAGCTGTTTTTT. This codes for CASSSEAGGATGELFF.

This clonotype has ten or more counts. The chain links TRBV7-9 to TRBJ2-7, with TRBD1 matching over 8 bases. The CDR3 covers 14 residues. Trimming took 4 bases from V and 2 from J; bases not matched to a gene: 4. Germline-derived CDR1 and CDR2 are SEHNR and FQNEAQ (reference sequence). CDR3 DNA: TGTGCCAGCAGCTCGACGACAGGGGCCTACGAGCAGTACTTC. Translating it yields CASSSTTGAYEQYF.

This clonotype was recorded many times. The rearrangement links TRBV20-1 to TRBJ1-4, with D hard to call. The CDR3 covers 16 residues. Germline values: CDR1 DFQATT, CDR2 SNEGSKA (reference sequence). Trimming shortened V by 6 bases and J by 0 bases, and 17 bases separated the two germline ends. In nucleotides, the CDR3 is TGCAGTGCATATGACACGGAGACTGCAACTAATGAAAAACTGTTTTTT. Encoded protein: CSAYDTETATNEKLFF.

The sample holds many counts of this clonotype. This chain joins TRBV24-1 and TRBJ2-3; possibly TRBD1 for D (5 bases). V was cut by 2 bases and J by 7 bases, with 15 bases left in between. Germline CDR1 and CDR2: KGHDR and SFDVKD. The CDR3 spans 15 residues. CDR3 coding DNA: TGTGCCACCAGTGATTCCCGGCAGGGAAGGTATACGCAGTATTTT. This codes for CATSDSRQGRYTQYF.